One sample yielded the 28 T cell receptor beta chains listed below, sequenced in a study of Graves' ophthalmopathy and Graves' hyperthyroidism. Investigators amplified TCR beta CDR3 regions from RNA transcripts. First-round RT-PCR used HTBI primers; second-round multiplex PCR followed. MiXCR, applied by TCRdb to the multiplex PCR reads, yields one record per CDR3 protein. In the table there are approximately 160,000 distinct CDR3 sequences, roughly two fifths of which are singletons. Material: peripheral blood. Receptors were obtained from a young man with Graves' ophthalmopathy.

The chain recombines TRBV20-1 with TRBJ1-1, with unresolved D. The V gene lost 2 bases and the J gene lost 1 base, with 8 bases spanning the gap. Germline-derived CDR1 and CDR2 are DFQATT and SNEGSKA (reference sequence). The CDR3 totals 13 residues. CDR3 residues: CSARKNWNTEAFF. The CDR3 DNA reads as TGCAGTGCTAGAAAGAATTGGAACACTGAAGCTTTCTTT.

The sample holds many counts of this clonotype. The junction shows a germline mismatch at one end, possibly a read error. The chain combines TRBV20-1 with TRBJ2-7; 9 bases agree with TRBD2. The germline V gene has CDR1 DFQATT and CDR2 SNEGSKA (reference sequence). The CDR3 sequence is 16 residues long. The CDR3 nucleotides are TGCAGTGCTAGAGATCGGCGGGAGGGCCAAATTCGCGAGCAGTACTTT. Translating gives CSARDRREGQIREQYF.

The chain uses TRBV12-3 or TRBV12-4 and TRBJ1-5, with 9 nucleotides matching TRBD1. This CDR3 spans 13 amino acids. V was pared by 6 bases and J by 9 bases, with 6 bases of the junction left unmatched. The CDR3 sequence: CASSQTGGRPQHF. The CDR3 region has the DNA TGTGCCAGCAGCCAAACAGGGGGCCGGCCCCAGCATTTT.

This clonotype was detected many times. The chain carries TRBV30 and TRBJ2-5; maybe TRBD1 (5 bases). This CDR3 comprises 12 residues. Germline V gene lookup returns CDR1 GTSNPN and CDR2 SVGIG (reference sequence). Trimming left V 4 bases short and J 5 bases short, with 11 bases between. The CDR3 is CAWKKGLETQYF. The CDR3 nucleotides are TGTGCCTGGAAGAAGGGGCTGGAGACCCAGTACTTC. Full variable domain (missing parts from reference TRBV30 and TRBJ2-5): SQTIHQWPATLVQPVGSPLSLECTVEGTSNPNLYWYRQAAGRGLQLLFYSVGIGQISSEVPQNLSASRPQDRQFILSSKKLLLSDSGFYLCAWKKGLETQYFGPGTRLLVL.

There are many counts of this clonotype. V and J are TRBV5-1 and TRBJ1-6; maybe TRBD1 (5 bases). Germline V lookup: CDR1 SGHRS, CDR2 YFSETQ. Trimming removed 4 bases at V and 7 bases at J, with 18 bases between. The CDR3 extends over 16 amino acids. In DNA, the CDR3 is TGCGCCAGCAGCGACGTCCGGGGCCGGGGGAATTCACCCCTCCACTTT. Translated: CASSDVRGRGNSPLHF.

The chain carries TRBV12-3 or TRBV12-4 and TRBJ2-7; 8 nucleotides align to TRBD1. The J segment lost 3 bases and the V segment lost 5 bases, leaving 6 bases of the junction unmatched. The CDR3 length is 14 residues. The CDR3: CASSPRDRHYEQYF. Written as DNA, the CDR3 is TGTGCCAGCAGTCCGAGGGACAGGCACTACGAGCAGTACTTC.

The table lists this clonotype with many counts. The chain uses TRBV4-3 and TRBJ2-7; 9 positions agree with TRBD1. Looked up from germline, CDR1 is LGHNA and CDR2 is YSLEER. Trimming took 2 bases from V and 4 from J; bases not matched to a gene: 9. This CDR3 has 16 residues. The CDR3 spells CASSQSSGQGSYEQYF. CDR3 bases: TGCGCCAGCAGCCAAAGCTCGGGACAGGGAAGTTACGAGCAGTACTTC.

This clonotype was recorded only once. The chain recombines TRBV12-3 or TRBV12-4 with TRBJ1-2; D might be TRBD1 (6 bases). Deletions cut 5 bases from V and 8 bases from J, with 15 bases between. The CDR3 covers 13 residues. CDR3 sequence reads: CASSRTQGYGYTF. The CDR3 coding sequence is TGTGCCAGCAGTCGTACCCAGGGGTACGGCTACACCTTC.

DNA for the CDR3: TGTGCCAGCAGTTACTCGCTTCAGCGCCCCACCTCCTACGAGCAGTACTTC. It encodes CASSYSLQRPTSYEQYF. The chain combines TRBV6-2 or TRBV6-3 with TRBJ2-7; D not resolved. CDR1 and CDR2 from the germline V gene are MNHEY and SVGEGT. The CDR3 is 17 residues long. The germline V and J ends were trimmed by 0 bases and 0 bases, with 15 bases remaining between them.

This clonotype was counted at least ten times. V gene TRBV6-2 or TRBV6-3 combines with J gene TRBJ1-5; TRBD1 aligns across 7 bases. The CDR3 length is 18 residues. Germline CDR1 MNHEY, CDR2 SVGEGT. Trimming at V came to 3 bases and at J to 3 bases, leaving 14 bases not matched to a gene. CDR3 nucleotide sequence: TGTGCCAGCAGTTATGTAATCCATAAGGGACAGCTCAATCAGCCCCAGCATTTT. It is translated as CASSYVIHKGQLNQPQHF.

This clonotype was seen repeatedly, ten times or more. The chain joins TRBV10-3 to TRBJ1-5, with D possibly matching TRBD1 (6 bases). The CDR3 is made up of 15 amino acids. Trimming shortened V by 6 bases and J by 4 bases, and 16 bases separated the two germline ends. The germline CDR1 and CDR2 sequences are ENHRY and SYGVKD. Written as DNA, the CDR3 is TGTGCCATCAGCGACGGACAGAGACAAAATCAGCCCCAGCATTTT. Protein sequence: CAISDGQRQNQPQHF.

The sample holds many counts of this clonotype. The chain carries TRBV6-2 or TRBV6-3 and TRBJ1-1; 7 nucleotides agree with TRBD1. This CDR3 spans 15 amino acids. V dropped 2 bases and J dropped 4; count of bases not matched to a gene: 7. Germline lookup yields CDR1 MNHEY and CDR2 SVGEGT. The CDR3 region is CASSYRTGGSTEAFF. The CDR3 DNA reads TGTGCCAGCAGTTACAGGACAGGTGGGTCCACTGAAGCTTTCTTT.

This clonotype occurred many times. This chain's CDR3 is CASSLTGTQNSPLHF. CDR3 DNA: TGTGCCAGCAGCTTAACCGGGACACAGAATTCACCCCTCCACTTT. This chain joins TRBV7-2 and TRBJ1-6, with a possible D match to TRBD1 (6 bases). V lost 2 bases and J 7 bases, leaving 12 bases between the germline ends. Per the germline V gene, CDR1 is SGHTA and CDR2 is FQGNSA. The CDR3 runs to 15 residues.

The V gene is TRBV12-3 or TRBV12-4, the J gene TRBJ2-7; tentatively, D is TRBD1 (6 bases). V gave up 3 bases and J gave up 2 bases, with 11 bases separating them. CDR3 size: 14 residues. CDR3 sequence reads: CASSLRGRPYEQYF. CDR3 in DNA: TGTGCCAGCAGTTTGAGGGGGAGACCCTACGAGCAGTACTTC.

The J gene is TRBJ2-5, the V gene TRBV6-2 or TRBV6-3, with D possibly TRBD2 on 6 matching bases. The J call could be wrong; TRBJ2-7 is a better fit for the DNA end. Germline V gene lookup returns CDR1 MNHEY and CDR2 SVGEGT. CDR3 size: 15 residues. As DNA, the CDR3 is TGTGCCAGCAGTTCGCCGGGACTCCTTAACTACGAGCAGTACTTC. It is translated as CASSSPGLLNYEQYF.

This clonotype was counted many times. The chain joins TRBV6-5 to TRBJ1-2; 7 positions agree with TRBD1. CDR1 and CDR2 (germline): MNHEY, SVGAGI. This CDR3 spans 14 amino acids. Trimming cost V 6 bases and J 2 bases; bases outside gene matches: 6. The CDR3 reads CASRTPTGNYGYTF. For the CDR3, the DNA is TGTGCCAGCAGAACCCCGACAGGGAACTATGGCTACACCTTC.

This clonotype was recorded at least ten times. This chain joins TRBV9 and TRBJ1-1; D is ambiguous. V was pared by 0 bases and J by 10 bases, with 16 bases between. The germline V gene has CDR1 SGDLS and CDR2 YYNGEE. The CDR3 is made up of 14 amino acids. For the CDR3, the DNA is TGTGCCAGCAGCGTAGGCGGAGGGCCCCGGGGAGCTTTCTTT. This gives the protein CASSVGGGPRGAFF.

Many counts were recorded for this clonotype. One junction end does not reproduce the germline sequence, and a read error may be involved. The CDR3 loop reads CSVSTGGSSEQYF. The CDR3 DNA follows: TGCAGCGTATCGACAGGGGGCTCCTCCGAGCAGTACTTC. The chain recombines TRBV29-1 with TRBJ2-7; TRBD1 aligns across 10 bases. Germline CDR1 is SQVTM and CDR2 is ANQGSEA. The CDR3 runs to 13 residues.

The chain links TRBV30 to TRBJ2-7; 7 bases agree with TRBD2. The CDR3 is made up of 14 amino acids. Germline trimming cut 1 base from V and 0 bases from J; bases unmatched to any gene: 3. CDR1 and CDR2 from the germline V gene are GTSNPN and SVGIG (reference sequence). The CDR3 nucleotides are TGTGCCTGGAGTGCTCTAGCGGACTCCTACGAGCAGTACTTC. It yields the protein CAWSALADSYEQYF. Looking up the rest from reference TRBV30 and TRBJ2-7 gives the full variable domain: SQTIHQWPATLVQPVGSPLSLECTVEGTSNPNLYWYRQAAGRGLQLLFYSVGIGQISSEVPQNLSASRPQDRQFILSSKKLLLSDSGFYLCAWSALADSYEQYFGPGTRLTVT.

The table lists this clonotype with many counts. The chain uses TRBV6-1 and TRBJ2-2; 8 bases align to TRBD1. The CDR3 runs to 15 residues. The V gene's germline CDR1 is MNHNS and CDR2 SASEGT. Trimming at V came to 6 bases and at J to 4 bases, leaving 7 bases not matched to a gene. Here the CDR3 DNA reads TGTGCCAGCAGCTGGACAGGGATAGGCACCGGGGAGCTGTTTTTT. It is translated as CASSWTGIGTGELFF.

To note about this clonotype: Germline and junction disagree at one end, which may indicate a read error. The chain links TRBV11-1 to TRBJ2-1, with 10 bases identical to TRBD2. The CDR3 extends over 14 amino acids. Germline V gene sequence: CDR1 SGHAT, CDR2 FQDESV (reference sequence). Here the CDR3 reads CASSLAGAYNEQFF. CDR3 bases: TGTGCCAGCAGCCTAGCGGGGGCCTACAATGAGCAGTTCTTC.

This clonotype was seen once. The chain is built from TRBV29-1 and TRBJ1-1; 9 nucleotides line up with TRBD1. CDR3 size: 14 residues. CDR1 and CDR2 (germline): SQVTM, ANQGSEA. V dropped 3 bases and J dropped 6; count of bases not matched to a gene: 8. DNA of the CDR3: TGCAGCGTTGAGGAAGGGACAGGGATCGCTGAAGCTTTCTTT. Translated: CSVEEGTGIAEAFF.

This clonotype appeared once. DNA of the CDR3: TGTGCCACCAGCAGAGACGGTCGGGGGGACAGTAACACTGAAGCTTTCTTT. Residues: CATSRDGRGDSNTEAFF. The rearrangement uses TRBV15 and TRBJ1-1; 7 bases fit TRBD1. The CDR3 is 17 amino acids. Germline CDR1 is LNHNV and CDR2 is YYDKDF (reference sequence). Unmatched junction bases numbered 9, after V lost 0 bases and J lost 2 bases.

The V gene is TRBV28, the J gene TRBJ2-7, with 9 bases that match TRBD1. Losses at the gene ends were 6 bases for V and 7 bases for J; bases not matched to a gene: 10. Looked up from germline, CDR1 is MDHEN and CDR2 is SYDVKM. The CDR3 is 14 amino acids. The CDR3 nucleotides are TGTGCCAGCAGCATACCGGGACAGGGAGGGGAGCAGTACTTC. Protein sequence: CASSIPGQGGEQYF.

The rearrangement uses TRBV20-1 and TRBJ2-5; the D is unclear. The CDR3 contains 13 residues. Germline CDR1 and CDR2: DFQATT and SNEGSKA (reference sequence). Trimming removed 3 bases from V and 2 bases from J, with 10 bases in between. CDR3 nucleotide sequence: TGCAGTGCTAGCGGACCGCTGCAAGAGACCCAGTACTTC. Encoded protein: CSASGPLQETQYF.

Here the CDR3 DNA reads TGTGCCAGCACCGGGAGGGGATACGAGCAGTACTTC. This translates into CASTGRGYEQYF. The rearrangement joins TRBV12-3 or TRBV12-4 to TRBJ2-7, with 8 bases matching TRBD2. This CDR3 is 12 amino acids long. V was clipped by 7 bases and J by 4 bases; unmatched bases: 3.

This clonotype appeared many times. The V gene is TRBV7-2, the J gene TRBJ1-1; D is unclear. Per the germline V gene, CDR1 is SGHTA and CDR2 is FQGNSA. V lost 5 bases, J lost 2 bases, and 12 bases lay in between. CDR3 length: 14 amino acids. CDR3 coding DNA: TGTGCCAGCAGCCTTAGAAGGGTTAACACTGAAGCTTTCTTT. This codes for CASSLRRVNTEAFF. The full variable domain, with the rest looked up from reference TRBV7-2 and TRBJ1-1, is GAGVSQSPSNKVTEKGKDVELRCDPISGHTALYWYRQSLGQGLEFLIYFQGNSAPDKSGLPSDRFSAERTGGSVSTLTIQRTQQEDSAVYLCASSLRRVNTEAFFGQGTRLTVV.

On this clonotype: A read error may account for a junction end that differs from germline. CDR3 in DNA: TGTGCCAACAGTTTGGGCTCTGGAAACACCATATATTTT. As protein: CANSLGSGNTIYF. The chain links TRBV27 to TRBJ1-3; D remains ambiguous. Germline CDR1 and CDR2: MNHEY and SMNVEV (reference sequence). The CDR3 consists of 13 residues.